The 15 T cell receptor beta chains in this list originate from one sample, sequenced in a study of cytomegalovirus exposure and HLA in healthy donors. Clones were sequenced by immunoSEQ multiplex PCR, and TCRdb holds only the in-frame ones, with some missing. The table lists roughly 200,000 clones, about four fifths of them singletons, with roughly 2.8% in the top ten. Sequences were obtained from PBMCs. The receptors come from a woman aged 18-35 years in good health and CMV-seropositive.

In this sample, this clone turned up a few times. The rearrangement links TRBV7-9 to TRBJ1-1; D not certain. In germline, CDR1 is SEHNR, CDR2 FQNEAQ (reference sequence). V lost 0 bases to trimming and J lost 6 bases, with 8 bases between them. This CDR3 has 13 amino acids. The CDR3 bases are TGTGCCAGCAGCTTAGCAGGGAGCCCTGAAGCTTTCTTT. As protein: CASSLAGSPEAFF. The variable domain in full, completed from reference TRBV7-9 and TRBJ1-1, reads DTGVSQNPRHKITKRGQNVTFRCDPISEHNRLYWYRQTLGQGPEFLTYFQNEAQLEKSRLLSDRFSAERPKGSFSTLEIQRTEQGDSAMYLCASSLAGSPEAFFGQGTRLTVV.

This rearrangement joins TRBV6-5 to TRBJ1-3; tentative D call: TRBD1 (6 bases). This CDR3 comprises 15 residues. The V gene lost 5 bases and the J gene lost 1 base, with 12 bases spanning the gap. Germline assignment: CDR1 MNHEY and CDR2 SVGAGI. The CDR3 DNA sequence: TGTGCCAGCAGTGCGACCAGGGGTTCTGGAAACACCATATATTTT. Translating gives CASSATRGSGNTIYF.

This clone came up a few times. The chain combines TRBV4-1 with TRBJ1-1; D remains ambiguous. The CDR3 is 15 residues long. The V gene's germline CDR1 is MGHRA and CDR2 YSYEKL. Trimming removed 1 base from V and 4 bases from J, with 13 bases in between. The CDR3 DNA reads as TGCGCCAGCAGCCAAGGTCCAGAATACCGCACTGAAGCTTTCTTT. Protein sequence: CASSQGPEYRTEAFF.

The chain is built from TRBV7-9 and TRBJ1-2; D remains ambiguous. CDR1 is SEHNR and CDR2 is FQNEAQ in the germline V gene (reference sequence). Trimming took off 0 bases at V and 4 bases at J, with 9 bases between the two ends. This CDR3 is built from 14 residues. The CDR3 region is CASSLASQVYGYTF. In nucleotides, the CDR3 is TGTGCCAGCAGCTTAGCGTCGCAGGTCTATGGCTACACCTTC.

The chain uses TRBV10-3 and TRBJ1-2, with TRBD1 matching over 7 bases. CDR1 is ENHRY and CDR2 is SYGVKD in the germline V gene. V lost 6 bases and J lost 4; bases outside the gene matches: 11. The CDR3 has 15 residues. CDR3 DNA: TGTGCCATCAGCGCAAATCCCAGGGGGAGCTATGGCTACACCTTC. It yields the protein CAISANPRGSYGYTF.

This clone showed up just a few times. One end of the junction does not line up with germline, which may come from a read error. The V and J genes are TRBV5-7 and TRBJ1-2, with D possibly TRBD1 on 6 matching bases. TRBV5-7 falls under the ORF class, with uncertain function. The CDR3 has 12 residues. The chain's CDR3 is CASSLDSYGYTF. Here the CDR3 DNA reads TGTGCCAGCAGTTTGGACAGCTATGGCTACACCTTC.

This chain uses TRBV7-2 with TRBJ1-1, with 8 bases matching TRBD1. Per the germline V gene, CDR1 is SGHTA and CDR2 is FQGNSA. Trimming at V came to 5 bases and at J to 4 bases, leaving 9 bases not matched to a gene. This CDR3 region has 15 residues. The CDR3 DNA follows: TGTGCCAGCAGCATCCGGGACAGGTACCTCACTGAAGCTTTCTTT. This codes for CASSIRDRYLTEAFF.

The CDR3 nucleotides are TGTGCCAGCAGTTCGGACAGGGGGTCGTTTGGCGAGCAGTACTTC. Translating gives CASSSDRGSFGEQYF. This sequence joins TRBV2 and TRBJ2-7; 10 nucleotides agree with TRBD1. Looked up from germline, CDR1 is SNHLY and CDR2 is FYNNEI. The CDR3 contains 15 residues. V shed 5 bases and J 6 bases; nucleotides not matched to a gene: 10.

The rearrangement links TRBV2 to TRBJ2-1; 8 bases are shared with TRBD2. Germline V lookup: CDR1 SNHLY, CDR2 FYNNEI. CDR3 length: 15 amino acids. The V segment lost 5 bases and the J segment 1 base; nucleotides outside the gene matches: 4. CDR3 DNA sequence: TGTGCCAGCAGTACTAGCGGCGGTTCCTACAATGAGCAGTTCTTC. Protein sequence: CASSTSGGSYNEQFF.

This clone was counted at least ten times. This sequence joins TRBV18 and TRBJ1-1; D gene unclear. CDR3 length: 13 residues. With 5 bases removed from V and 5 bases from J, the gap between germline ends came to 12 bases. CDR1 KGHSH and CDR2 LQKENI come from the germline V gene. DNA of the CDR3: TGTGCCAGCTCAAGGGAGGTGGGGACTGAAGCTTTCTTT. Protein sequence: CASSREVGTEAFF.

V and J are TRBV6-6 and TRBJ2-7; maybe TRBD1 (5 bases). Germline V gene lookup returns CDR1 MNHNY and CDR2 SVGAGI (reference sequence). Trimming pared 7 bases from V and 5 bases from J, leaving 15 bases between. There are 13 residues in the CDR3. The DNA for the CDR3 is TGTGCCAGCACCGGCCAGGTGGACAACGAGCAGTACTTC. Translation gives CASTGQVDNEQYF.

The V gene is TRBV6-6, the J gene TRBJ1-1; D might be TRBD1 (5 bases). Germline V gives CDR1 MNHNY, CDR2 SVGAGI (reference sequence). Trimming took off 6 bases at V and 6 bases at J, with 20 bases between the two ends. The CDR3 contains 15 residues. The CDR3 nucleotides read TGTGCCAGCAGGGGCAGGGTCGGTAGGGTTGCTGAAGCTTTCTTT. It is translated as CASRGRVGRVAEAFF.

V and J are TRBV11-2 and TRBJ1-2, with TRBD1 as a possible D gene (5 bases). This CDR3 has 16 residues. Trimming pared 5 bases from V and 4 bases from J, leaving 20 bases between. The V gene's germline CDR1 is SGHAT and CDR2 FQNNGV. This chain's CDR3 is CASSRMGTGGPYGYTF. The CDR3 DNA is TGTGCCAGCAGCCGTATGGGAACCGGGGGACCCTATGGCTACACCTTC.

V usage is TRBV7-9 and J usage is TRBJ2-7; no definite D call. Trimming left V 4 bases short and J 4 bases short, with 11 bases between. The CDR3 length is 13 residues. CDR1 and CDR2 (germline): SEHNR, FQNEAQ (reference sequence). The CDR3 DNA sequence: TGTGCCAGCAGCTCGTTAGCCGGTTACGAGCAGTACTTC. Translated: CASSSLAGYEQYF.

The genes are TRBV10-3 and TRBJ1-1; 9 nucleotides align to TRBD1. Germline V gene data show CDR1 as ENHRY and CDR2 as SYGVKD. The V and J ends lost 4 bases and 4 bases, in that order; junction bases with no gene match: 4. The CDR3 has 14 residues. The CDR3 sequence is CAISGDRAGTEAFF. Here the CDR3 DNA reads TGTGCCATCAGTGGGGACAGGGCGGGCACTGAAGCTTTCTTT.